This passage covers 13 T cell receptor beta chains from one sample sequenced in a study of T cell changes during pregnancy in multiple sclerosis. TCRdb's table, derived via immunoSEQ multiplex PCR, lists solely in-frame clones and lacks some. The sample records 25,000 to 35,000 clones, 89% being singletons. The specimen was CD8+ T cells from peripheral blood mononuclear cells, collected in the second trimester of pregnancy. The receptors were gathered from a female donor with multiple sclerosis, enrolled in a pregnancy study.

The V and J genes are TRBV9 and TRBJ2-1, with D possibly TRBD1 on 6 matching bases. Germline values: CDR1 SGDLS, CDR2 YYNGEE. Between the trimmed V and J ends, which lost 3 bases and 10 bases, there was a span of 14 bases. The CDR3 has 13 residues. CDR3 coding DNA: TGTGCCAGCAGCGGACCCACAGGGATGGAGCAGTTCTTC. Protein: CASSGPTGMEQFF.

The chain is built from TRBV9 and TRBJ2-1; TRBD2 aligns across 13 bases. Germline values: CDR1 SGDLS, CDR2 YYNGEE. The CDR3 is 15 amino acids. J was trimmed by 7 bases and V by 4 bases; bases with no gene match: 5. The CDR3 nucleotides are TGTGCCAGCAGCACTAGCGGGAGGGACGGAAATGAGCAGTTCTTC. It translates to CASSTSGRDGNEQFF. Complete variable domain (other parts from reference TRBV9 and TRBJ2-1): DSGVTQTPKHLITATGQRVTLRCSPRSGDLSVYWYQQSLDQGLQFLIQYYNGEERAKGNILERFSAQQFPDLHSELNLSSLELGDSALYFCASSTSGRDGNEQFFGPGTRLTVL.

This clone was seen once. This chain connects TRBV9 to TRBJ2-7, with 10 bases fitting TRBD2. V lost 3 bases and J lost 3; bases outside the gene matches: 6. Germline V lookup: CDR1 SGDLS, CDR2 YYNGEE. The CDR3 has 15 residues. The CDR3 spells CASSETSGASYEQYF. The CDR3 DNA sequence: TGTGCCAGCAGCGAAACTAGCGGGGCCAGCTACGAGCAGTACTTC. The variable domain in full, with the rest retrieved from reference TRBV9 and TRBJ2-7, is DSGVTQTPKHLITATGQRVTLRCSPRSGDLSVYWYQQSLDQGLQFLIQYYNGEERAKGNILERFSAQQFPDLHSELNLSSLELGDSALYFCASSETSGASYEQYFGPGTRLTVT.

The rearrangement links TRBV5-5 to TRBJ2-7, with TRBD2 matching over 9 bases. In germline, CDR1 is SGHKS, CDR2 YYEKEE (reference sequence). V was pared by 1 base and J by 3 bases, with 5 bases of the junction left unmatched. CDR3 length: 15 residues. The CDR3 region has the DNA TGTGCCAGCAGCTTGTTGCGGGGGGGCATCTACGAGCAGTACTTC. Amino acid sequence: CASSLLRGGIYEQYF.

For this clone: A junction end diverges from the germline sequence, so it may reflect a read error. The chain carries TRBV13 and TRBJ2-1; 12 bases fit TRBD2. Germline V gene lookup returns CDR1 PRHDT and CDR2 FYEKMQ (reference sequence). This CDR3 has 16 residues. CDR3 in DNA: TGTGCCAGCAGCGTAGGACTAGCGGGGAACTACAATGAGCAGTTCTTC. Its protein product is CASSVGLAGNYNEQFF.

CDR3 in amino acids: CASSLDRGSTYNEQFF. As DNA, the CDR3 is TGTGCCAGCAGCTTAGACAGGGGGTCCACGTACAATGAGCAGTTCTTC. The chain couples TRBV7-2 to TRBJ2-1; 8 bases align to TRBD1. The CDR3 runs 16 residues. V lost 1 base to trimming and J lost 4 bases; unmatched junction nucleotides: 6. In germline, CDR1 is SGHTA, CDR2 FQGNSA.

The chain recombines TRBV7-9 with TRBJ2-7, with D possibly matching TRBD1 (6 bases). In germline, CDR1 is SEHNR, CDR2 FQNEAQ (reference sequence). This CDR3 is built from 12 residues. Trimming removed 3 bases from V and 6 bases from J, with 9 bases in between. The CDR3 loop reads CASSFRQAEQYF. The CDR3 region has the DNA TGTGCCAGCAGCTTTAGACAGGCCGAGCAGTACTTC. Looking up the rest from reference TRBV7-9 and TRBJ2-7 gives the full variable domain: DTGVSQNPRHKITKRGQNVTFRCDPISEHNRLYWYRQTLGQGPEFLTYFQNEAQLEKSRLLSDRFSAERPKGSFSTLEIQRTEQGDSAMYLCASSFRQAEQYFGPGTRLTVT.

The J gene is TRBJ2-1, the V gene TRBV25-1; D is unresolved. The V end was cut by 4 bases, the J end by 9 bases, with 7 bases between. The CDR3 length is 11 residues. Germline values: CDR1 MGHDK, CDR2 SYGVNS. The DNA of the CDR3 is TGTGCCAGCAGTGTGAGGTCTGAGCAGTTCTTC. Translation: CASSVRSEQFF.

This chain uses TRBV7-9 with TRBJ2-7; 8 nucleotides match TRBD2. The CDR3 is 14 amino acids. Germline V gene lookup returns CDR1 SEHNR and CDR2 FQNEAQ (reference sequence). With V trimmed by 0 bases and J by 4 bases, 2 bases remained unmatched. The CDR3 DNA follows: TGTGCCAGCAGCTTAGCGGGGACTAGTTACGAGCAGTACTTC. It yields the protein CASSLAGTSYEQYF. The whole variable domain, remainder taken from reference TRBV7-9 and TRBJ2-7, is DTGVSQNPRHKITKRGQNVTFRCDPISEHNRLYWYRQTLGQGPEFLTYFQNEAQLEKSRLLSDRFSAERPKGSFSTLEIQRTEQGDSAMYLCASSLAGTSYEQYFGPGTRLTVT.

The rearrangement joins TRBV28 to TRBJ1-5; no clear D. Trimming removed 4 bases from V and 6 bases from J, with 19 bases in between. Germline V gives CDR1 MDHEN, CDR2 SYDVKM. The CDR3 runs to 16 residues. The CDR3 loop is CASSWMGSPGTQPQHF. CDR3 nucleotides: TGTGCCAGCAGTTGGATGGGCTCTCCAGGCACTCAGCCCCAGCATTTT.

This clone was seen once. This may arise from a read error, as a much more abundant clone is one base away. J is TRBJ1-3 and V is TRBV11-2, with D possibly TRBD1 on 5 matching bases. CDR3 size: 13 residues. CDR1 and CDR2 (germline): SGHAT, FQNNGV. The ends were cut back, 3 bases at V and 8 bases at J, with 11 bases in the middle. The CDR3 coding sequence is TGTGCCAGCAGCTTGACCAGGGTGGACACCATATATTTT. It yields the protein CASSLTRVDTIYF.

The chain employs TRBV7-3 and TRBJ1-5; 7 bases agree with TRBD1. This CDR3 is 14 amino acids long. Trimming cost V 3 bases and J 6 bases; bases outside gene matches: 5. CDR1 SGHTA and CDR2 FQGTGA come from the germline V gene. In DNA, the CDR3 is TGTGCCAGCAGCTTGACAGGGCCGGGTCAGCCCCAGCATTTT. Amino acid sequence: CASSLTGPGQPQHF.

The CDR3 is CASRQGFLTQPQHF. The DNA of the CDR3 is TGTGCCAGCAGACAGGGGTTCCTCACCCAGCCCCAGCATTTT. The V gene is TRBV27, the J gene TRBJ1-5, with 7 positions matching TRBD1. Germline CDR1 MNHEY, CDR2 SMNVEV (reference sequence). V was pared by 6 bases and J by 7 bases, with 9 bases of the junction left unmatched. This CDR3 is 14 amino acids long.